This passage covers 3 T cell receptor beta chains from one sample sequenced in a study of siplizumab effects on memory and regulatory T cells. TCRdb's copy holds only in-frame clones and misses some; the assay was immunoSEQ multiplex PCR. The top ten hold 0.32% of the sample, which has 110,000 or so clones, 85% to 95% seen once. The sample taken for sequencing was CD4+ T cells sorted from blood. The receptors originated from a human donor in good health.

This sequence joins TRBV18 and TRBJ2-7; 12 nucleotides match TRBD1. This CDR3 region has 15 residues. V shed 4 bases and J 4 bases; nucleotides not matched to a gene: 5. From germline, CDR1 is KGHSH and CDR2 LQKENI. This CDR3 is CASSQGTGGWYEQYF. The CDR3 region has the DNA TGTGCCAGCTCACAAGGGACAGGGGGCTGGTACGAGCAGTACTTC.

V and J are TRBV5-1 and TRBJ2-4, with D perhaps assigned TRBD1 or TRBD2 (5 bases each). This CDR3 spans 14 amino acids. Germline values: CDR1 SGHRS, CDR2 YFSETQ. V gave up 4 bases and J gave up 1 base, with 9 bases separating them. The CDR3 DNA reads as TGCGCCAGCAGCCCCGGGGCGGCCAAAAACATTCAGTACTTC. It encodes CASSPGAAKNIQYF.

There are a few counts of this clone. The gene calls are TRBV5-6 and TRBJ1-5; no clear D. The CDR3 loop spans 15 amino acids. Germline CDR1 reads SGHDT; CDR2 reads YYEEEE. Trimming removed 1 base from V and 2 bases from J, with 10 bases in between. The CDR3 bases are TGTGCCAGCAGCTTGAGGGTCGGACGCAATCAGCCCCAGCATTTT. Protein: CASSLRVGRNQPQHF.